The 30 T cell receptor beta chains below were found in one sample sequenced in a study of blood T cell repertoires in COVID-19. Clones were read by immunoSEQ multiplex PCR, and TCRdb kept only the in-frame ones, dropping some. The table includes around 71,000 clones, roughly 82% detected once. The sequenced material came from peripheral blood. The receptors come from a woman of 80 years or more with active or convalescent COVID-19.

This clone was counted a single time. The J gene is TRBJ2-5, the V gene TRBV30, with 10 positions matching TRBD2. The germline CDR1 and CDR2 sequences are GTSNPN and SVGIG (reference sequence). Trimming at V came to 2 bases and at J to 4 bases, leaving 13 bases not matched to a gene. The CDR3 extends over 17 amino acids. The CDR3 here is CAWSMPSGGPRGETQYF. The CDR3 nucleotides are TGTGCCTGGAGTATGCCTAGCGGGGGCCCCCGGGGAGAGACCCAGTACTTC.

J is TRBJ1-4 and V is TRBV7-2, with D unclear. Germline CDR1 is SGHTA and CDR2 is FQGNSA. The V end was cut by 4 bases, the J end by 0 bases, with 6 bases between. The CDR3 spans 14 residues. CDR3 DNA: TGTGCCAGCAGCTCCTTCGCAACTAATGAAAAACTGTTTTTT. Translating it yields CASSSFATNEKLFF.

V is TRBV29-1 and J is TRBJ2-5, with 7 positions matching TRBD1. This CDR3 spans 11 amino acids. Looked up from germline, CDR1 is SQVTM and CDR2 is ANQGSEA. The CDR3 DNA reads as TGCAGTAACAAAGGGGGCAGGACCCAGTACTTC. Translating gives CSNKGGRTQYF.

The V and J genes are TRBV6-7 and TRBJ1-4, with TRBD1 as a possible D gene (5 bases). TRBV6-7 is marked as an open reading frame, function uncertain. V dropped 8 bases and J dropped 4 bases, with 11 bases sitting between them. This CDR3 region has 13 residues. Here the CDR3 reads CASPDSRNEKLFF. CDR3 coding DNA: TGTGCCAGCCCAGACAGCCGTAATGAAAAACTGTTTTTT.

The rearrangement joins TRBV2 to TRBJ1-4; TRBD1 matches at 9 bases. The V and J ends lost 6 bases and 6 bases, in that order; junction bases with no gene match: 8. This CDR3 has 15 amino acids. Per germline, CDR1 SNHLY and CDR2 FYNNEI. CDR3 loop: CASRKTGQGDEKLFF. Here the CDR3 DNA reads TGTGCCAGCAGGAAGACGGGACAGGGAGATGAAAAACTGTTTTTT. Full variable domain (outside the CDR3, taken from reference TRBV2 and TRBJ1-4): EPEVTQTPSHQVTQMGQEVILRCVPISNHLYFYWYRQILGQKVEFLVSFYNNEISEKSEIFDDQFSVERPDGSNFTLKIRSTKLEDSAMYFCASRKTGQGDEKLFFGSGTQLSVL.

The chain carries TRBV30 and TRBJ2-3; tentatively, D is TRBD2 (5 bases). Germline CDR1 and CDR2: GTSNPN and SVGIG (reference sequence). Trimming left V 1 base short and J 0 bases short, with 8 bases between. The CDR3 sequence is 14 residues long. The CDR3 DNA is TGTGCCTGGAGTGGACGGGGAAGCACAGATACGCAGTATTTT. The encoded protein is CAWSGRGSTDTQYF. The variable domain in full, with the rest retrieved from reference TRBV30 and TRBJ2-3, is SQTIHQWPATLVQPVGSPLSLECTVEGTSNPNLYWYRQAAGRGLQLLFYSVGIGQISSEVPQNLSASRPQDRQFILSSKKLLLSDSGFYLCAWSGRGSTDTQYFGPGTRLTVL.

V usage is TRBV4-1 and J usage is TRBJ1-6, with TRBD1 matching 7 bases. The CDR3 spans 15 residues. With 8 bases clipped from V and 9 bases from J, the junction kept 13 bases outside the gene matches. Germline CDR1 reads MGHRA; CDR2 reads YSYEKL. This CDR3 reads CASSTGQVSSSPLHF. The CDR3 DNA sequence: TGCGCCAGCTCTACCGGACAGGTCTCTTCTTCACCCCTCCACTTT.

DNA for the CDR3: TGTGCCAGCAGATCAGACAATTGGAACATTCAGTACTTC. This sequence encodes CASRSDNWNIQYF. The gene calls are TRBV7-9 and TRBJ2-4; D not certain. The CDR3 consists of 13 residues. The V gene lost 6 bases and the J gene lost 7 bases, with 13 bases spanning the gap. Germline CDR1 and CDR2: SEHNR and FQNEAQ (reference sequence).

The chain carries TRBV18 and TRBJ2-5; D call uncertain. In germline, CDR1 is KGHSH, CDR2 LQKENI. The CDR3 is 13 residues long. V was cut by 0 bases and J by 3 bases, with 5 bases left in between. CDR3 DNA: TGTGCCAGCTCACCACCGTCCGAAGAGACCCAGTACTTC. Its translation is CASSPPSEETQYF.

This clone came up once. This chain links TRBV7-9 with TRBJ1-2; 7 bases map to TRBD1. Germline V gives CDR1 SEHNR, CDR2 FQNEAQ (reference sequence). With 5 bases clipped from V and 4 bases from J, the junction kept 4 bases outside the gene matches. The CDR3 has 13 residues. The CDR3 DNA reads TGTGCCAGCAGCCCGGGACAGACCTATGGCTACACCTTC. Amino acids: CASSPGQTYGYTF.

The chain joins TRBV7-2 to TRBJ2-3, with 13 bases matching TRBD2. The CDR3 spans 16 residues. Germline assignment: CDR1 SGHTA and CDR2 FQGNSA. Trimming at V came to 5 bases and at J to 11 bases, leaving 13 bases not matched to a gene. The CDR3 is CASSAPPGTSGVRQYF. CDR3 DNA: TGTGCCAGCAGCGCCCCCCCCGGGACTAGCGGGGTCCGGCAGTATTTT.

The chain combines TRBV5-4 with TRBJ1-2, with 7 positions matching TRBD1. The germline gives CDR1 SGHNT, CDR2 YYREEE (reference sequence). V lost 3 bases, J lost 6 bases, and 5 bases stayed unmatched. The length of the CDR3 is 13 residues. The CDR3 DNA reads TGTGCCAGCAGCTCCCAGGGGGTGGATGGCTACACCTTC. This encodes CASSSQGVDGYTF.

This rearrangement joins TRBV30 to TRBJ2-7; TRBD1 aligns across 8 bases. Germline CDR1 GTSNPN, CDR2 SVGIG (reference sequence). The CDR3 is made up of 17 amino acids. V was clipped by 0 bases and J by 2 bases; unmatched bases: 12. CDR3 in DNA: TGTGCCTGGAGTGTACTCGGACAGGGAGTCTTACCCTACGAGCAGTACTTC. Protein sequence: CAWSVLGQGVLPYEQYF. The whole variable domain, filled in from reference TRBV30 and TRBJ2-7, reads SQTIHQWPATLVQPVGSPLSLECTVEGTSNPNLYWYRQAAGRGLQLLFYSVGIGQISSEVPQNLSASRPQDRQFILSSKKLLLSDSGFYLCAWSVLGQGVLPYEQYFGPGTRLTVT.

This chain connects TRBV4-3 to TRBJ1-5; 8 nucleotides line up with TRBD1. This CDR3 region has 15 residues. The germline CDR1 and CDR2 sequences are LGHNA and YSLEER. The V segment lost 0 bases and the J segment 7 bases; nucleotides outside the gene matches: 5. The CDR3 DNA reads TGCGCCAGCAGCCAAGACGCAGGGGGCTGGCAGCCCCAGCATTTT. It codes for CASSQDAGGWQPQHF.

V gene TRBV10-1 combines with J gene TRBJ2-5, with D possibly being TRBD1 (6 bases). Trimming stripped 1 base from V and 1 base from J, with 10 bases between. The CDR3 has 15 residues. Germline lookup yields CDR1 WNHNN and CDR2 SYGVQD (reference sequence). CDR3 nucleotides: TGCGCCAGCAGTGAGTATAGGACAGTCCAAGAGACCCAGTACTTC. It encodes CASSEYRTVQETQYF.

The chain joins TRBV12-5 to TRBJ2-2; the D is unclear. CDR1 and CDR2 from the germline V gene are LGHNT and FRNRAP. This CDR3 comprises 14 residues. Trimming stripped 0 bases from V and 6 bases from J, with 8 bases between. CDR3 residues: CASGLVLFSGELFF. For the CDR3, the DNA is TGTGCTAGTGGTTTGGTACTCTTCTCCGGGGAGCTGTTTTTT.

V and J are TRBV5-1 and TRBJ1-1; TRBD1 is a possible D gene (5 bases). V was trimmed by 4 bases and J by 3 bases, leaving 10 bases between them. CDR3 size: 13 residues. CDR1 SGHRS and CDR2 YFSETQ come from the germline V gene. In DNA, the CDR3 is TGCGCCAGCAGCGCAGGAGGGGACACTGAAGCTTTCTTT. Translation: CASSAGGDTEAFF. Variable domain in full (rest from reference TRBV5-1 and TRBJ1-1): KAGVTQTPRYLIKTRGQQVTLSCSPISGHRSVSWYQQTPGQGLQFLFEYFSETQRNKGNFPGRFSGRQFSNSRSEMNVSTLELGDSALYLCASSAGGDTEAFFGQGTRLTVV.

J is TRBJ2-1 and V is TRBV4-1; a possible D gene is TRBD1 (6 bases). The germline V and J ends were trimmed by 2 bases and 0 bases, with 17 bases remaining between them. This CDR3 contains 18 residues. Germline CDR1 reads MGHRA; CDR2 reads YSYEKL. The chain's CDR3 is CASSQPQGGRSSYNEQFF. CDR3 nucleotides: TGCGCCAGCAGCCAACCCCAAGGGGGACGGAGCTCCTACAATGAGCAGTTCTTC.

The CDR3 reads CASSIAGGLKDTQYF. The CDR3 region has the DNA TGTGCCAGCAGCATAGCGGGGGGTCTGAAAGATACGCAGTATTTT. V usage is TRBV5-4 and J usage is TRBJ2-3; 10 positions agree with TRBD2. CDR1 is SGHNT and CDR2 is YYREEE in the germline V gene (reference sequence). The CDR3 spans 15 residues. The V segment lost 4 bases and the J segment 5 bases; nucleotides outside the gene matches: 7.

The chain combines TRBV27 with TRBJ1-1; D remains ambiguous. V lost 3 bases to trimming and J lost 4 bases, with 12 bases between them. This CDR3 comprises 14 residues. Germline V gives CDR1 MNHEY, CDR2 SMNVEV (reference sequence). CDR3 amino acids: CASSFGRGGTEAFF. Written as DNA, the CDR3 is TGTGCCAGCAGTTTTGGTCGTGGAGGCACTGAAGCTTTCTTT.

This clone was counted between two and nine times. This rearrangement joins TRBV7-8 to TRBJ1-3; tentative D call: TRBD1 (6 bases). This CDR3 region has 14 residues. With 5 bases removed from V and 4 bases from J, the gap between germline ends came to 12 bases. Germline V gene data show CDR1 as SGHVS and CDR2 as FQNEAQ. In DNA form, the CDR3 reads TGTGCCAGCAGCCCGCGGACAGCGGGAAACACCATATATTTT. Amino acids: CASSPRTAGNTIYF. The full variable domain, with the rest looked up from reference TRBV7-8 and TRBJ1-3, is GAGVSQSPRYKVAKRGQDVALRCDPISGHVSLFWYQQALGQGPEFLTYFQNEAQLDKSGLPSDRFFAERPEGSVSTLKIQRTQQEDSAVYLCASSPRTAGNTIYFGEGSWLTVV.

The chain joins TRBV11-2 to TRBJ1-3, with D perhaps TRBD1 (5 bases). Germline V gene data show CDR1 as SGHAT and CDR2 as FQNNGV. Trimming removed 2 bases at V and 0 bases at J, with 11 bases between. The CDR3 runs 16 residues. The CDR3 nucleotides are TGTGCCAGCAGCTTAAATGGGGGGGGCTCTGGAAACACCATATATTTT. Translating it yields CASSLNGGGSGNTIYF.

This clone was observed at least ten times. The chain has TRBV11-2 and TRBJ1-2; 9 nucleotides match TRBD1. The length of the CDR3 is 14 residues. V lost 5 bases to trimming and J lost 3 bases; unmatched junction nucleotides: 4. Germline assignment: CDR1 SGHAT and CDR2 FQNNGV. The CDR3 loop reads CASSEGTGYYGYTF. The DNA of the CDR3 is TGTGCCAGCAGCGAGGGGACAGGGTACTATGGCTACACCTTC.

This chain joins TRBV7-8 and TRBJ2-1, with 7 bases lining up with TRBD1. This CDR3 is built from 12 residues. V shed 5 bases, J shed 7 bases, and the junction held 2 bases outside the gene matches. Germline V gene lookup returns CDR1 SGHVS and CDR2 FQNEAQ. The CDR3 reads CASSRDRNEQFF. CDR3 DNA: TGTGCCAGCAGCCGGGACAGAAATGAGCAGTTCTTC.

The chain couples TRBV21-1 to TRBJ1-3; TRBD1, the table's D call, was not compared with the DNA. TRBV21-1 is listed as a pseudogene. This CDR3 region has 14 residues. The CDR3 DNA reads TGTGCCAGCCCGGGACAGGGCTCTGGAAACACCATATATTTT. Protein: CASPGQGSGNTIYF.

This clone was seen a few times. This sequence joins TRBV29-1 and TRBJ1-4; D is unclear. Germline lookup yields CDR1 SQVTM and CDR2 ANQGSEA. The CDR3 totals 13 residues. V was trimmed by 4 bases and J by 4 bases, leaving 10 bases between them. The CDR3 loop is CSVVLGFNEKLFF. The CDR3 DNA follows: TGCAGCGTTGTCCTAGGTTTTAATGAAAAACTGTTTTTT.

This chain joins TRBV7-9 and TRBJ1-2; the D gene is possibly TRBD1 (5 bases). The CDR3 has 14 residues. V was clipped by 5 bases and J by 3 bases, with 13 bases between them. Germline assignment: CDR1 SEHNR and CDR2 FQNEAQ (reference sequence). Here the CDR3 reads CASSTYDSDYGYTF. The DNA for the CDR3 is TGTGCCAGCAGCACCTATGACAGCGACTATGGCTACACCTTC.

The chain has TRBV2 and TRBJ2-5; D not certain. The V gene lost 8 bases and the J gene lost 5 bases, with 9 bases spanning the gap. CDR1 and CDR2 from the germline V gene are SNHLY and FYNNEI. This CDR3 is 11 amino acids long. In DNA form, the CDR3 reads TGTGCCAGCGATCGCCGGGAGACCCAGTACTTC. Its translation is CASDRRETQYF.

CDR3 region: CASSQGEKLFF. CDR3 sequence (DNA): TGTGCCAGCAGCCAGGGGGAAAAACTGTTTTTT. V and J are TRBV11-1 and TRBJ1-4; D perhaps matches TRBD1 (6 bases). Trimming shortened V by 5 bases and J by 8 bases, and 6 bases separated the two germline ends. Per germline, CDR1 SGHAT and CDR2 FQDESV (reference sequence). There are 11 residues in the CDR3. Using reference TRBV11-1 and TRBJ1-4 for the parts outside the CDR3, the full variable domain is EAEVAQSPRYKITEKSQAVAFWCDPISGHATLYWYRQILGQGPELLVQFQDESVVDDSQLPKDRFSAERLKGVDSTLKIQPAELGDSAMYLCASSQGEKLFFGSGTQLSVL.

This clone has more than one count but fewer than ten. The chain combines TRBV7-9 with TRBJ1-3; tentatively, D is TRBD1 (5 bases). The CDR3 is 16 amino acids. CDR1 is SEHNR, CDR2 FQNEAQ, per germline (reference sequence). V lost 2 bases and J lost 2, with 13 bases in between. DNA of the CDR3: TGTGCCAGCAGCTTACAGGGCTGGAACGCTGGAAACACCATATATTTT. As protein: CASSLQGWNAGNTIYF.